These 31 T cell receptor beta chains came from one sample sequenced in a study of response to subunit inactivated influenza vaccine. TCRdb itself ran the RT-PCR reads through MiXCR, one entry per CDR3 protein. The sample includes a few hundred thousand distinct CDR3 sequences, around 15% of them seen just once. The sample consisted of PBMCs from blood, taken 12 days after vaccination. The receptors come from a man aged 45 to 65 who received an inactivated influenza vaccine.

This clonotype was detected only a few times. The V call is TRBV20-1, the J call TRBJ2-1; weak D call: TRBD1 (6 bases). Deletions cut 1 base from V and 5 bases from J, with 12 bases between. The CDR3 consists of 14 residues. The germline V gene encodes CDR1 DFQATT and CDR2 SNEGSKA (reference sequence). In DNA form, the CDR3 reads TGCAGTGCTAGAGTCCTAGGACAGCACAATGAGCAGTTCTTC. This translates into CSARVLGQHNEQFF.

This clonotype has just a few counts. The J gene is TRBJ2-2, the V gene TRBV7-9; no definite D call. The CDR3 has 17 residues. The V gene lost 2 bases and the J gene lost 0 bases, with 13 bases spanning the gap. From germline, CDR1 is SEHNR and CDR2 FQNEAQ (reference sequence). The CDR3 reads CASSLSSMSANTGELFF. The CDR3 nucleotides are TGTGCCAGCAGCTTATCTTCTATGAGCGCGAACACCGGGGAGCTGTTTTTT. The full variable domain, with the rest looked up from reference TRBV7-9 and TRBJ2-2, is DTGVSQNPRHKITKRGQNVTFRCDPISEHNRLYWYRQTLGQGPEFLTYFQNEAQLEKSRLLSDRFSAERPKGSFSTLEIQRTEQGDSAMYLCASSLSSMSANTGELFFGEGSRLTVL.

This clonotype was seen a handful of times. The V call is TRBV29-1, the J call TRBJ2-7; 7 bases agree with TRBD1. Germline values: CDR1 SQVTM, CDR2 ANQGSEA. This CDR3 has 14 residues. Trimming at V came to 7 bases and at J to 3 bases, leaving 12 bases not matched to a gene. The DNA of the CDR3 is TGCAGCGCCGGGCCGACAGGGATACTCTACGAGCAGTACTTC. It encodes CSAGPTGILYEQYF.

In this sample, this clonotype turned up a few times. V is TRBV5-1 and J is TRBJ2-1; weak D call: TRBD2 (6 bases). The CDR3 spans 15 residues. The germline V gene encodes CDR1 SGHRS and CDR2 YFSETQ. V was shortened by 2 bases and J by 9 bases, with 18 bases between the two germline ends. CDR3 sequence: CASSLSPSVGGEQFF. CDR3 DNA: TGCGCCAGCAGCTTATCCCCTAGCGTCGGTGGTGAGCAGTTCTTC.

V usage is TRBV18 and J usage is TRBJ1-3, with D maybe TRBD1 (6 bases). Germline V gene lookup returns CDR1 KGHSH and CDR2 LQKENI. The CDR3 runs 14 residues. Trimming left V 6 bases short and J 3 bases short, with 12 bases between. The CDR3 nucleotides read TGTGCCAGCTCTACGGACAGAGATGGAAACACCATATATTTT. Its protein product is CASSTDRDGNTIYF.

The chain links TRBV5-5 to TRBJ1-6; the match to TRBD1 covers 7 bases. The junction had 5 bases not matched to a gene; V was cut back by 0 bases and J by 5 bases. The CDR3 extends over 16 amino acids. Germline-derived CDR1 and CDR2 are SGHKS and YYEKEE (reference sequence). CDR3 sequence: CASSLGSGGDNSPLHF. The CDR3 region has the DNA TGTGCCAGCAGCTTGGGGTCAGGGGGGGATAATTCACCCCTCCACTTT.

This clonotype was seen a few times. The V call is TRBV4-3, the J call TRBJ2-7; D possibly matches TRBD1 or TRBD2 (5 bases each). Germline V CDR1 and CDR2: LGHNA, YSLEER. V dropped 0 bases and J dropped 3 bases, with 9 bases sitting between them. CDR3 length equals 14 residues. CDR3 sequence (DNA): TGCGCCAGCAGCCAAGACGGGGCTAGCTACGAGCAGTACTTC. Protein: CASSQDGASYEQYF.

The chain joins TRBV20-1 to TRBJ1-2, with D possibly matching TRBD1 (5 bases). CDR1 is DFQATT, CDR2 SNEGSKA, per germline (reference sequence). There are 13 residues in the CDR3. V lost 5 bases to trimming and J lost 2 bases, with 12 bases between them. CDR3 residues: CSAPGTGNYGYTF. CDR3 in DNA: TGCAGTGCTCCCGGGACGGGAAACTATGGCTACACCTTC.

V gene TRBV27 combines with J gene TRBJ2-3, with D uncertain. Between the trimmed V and J ends, which lost 2 bases and 6 bases, there was a span of 9 bases. CDR1 is MNHEY, CDR2 SMNVEV, per germline (reference sequence). The CDR3 extends over 13 amino acids. The chain's CDR3 is CASSLAPGDTQYF. The CDR3 nucleotides are TGTGCCAGCAGTTTAGCCCCCGGGGATACGCAGTATTTT.

V gene TRBV3-1 combines with J gene TRBJ2-3; 10 nucleotides line up with TRBD2. Trimming took 3 bases from V and 14 from J; bases not matched to a gene: 8. The germline V gene has CDR1 LGHDT and CDR2 YNNKEL (reference sequence). This CDR3 has 13 amino acids. The CDR3, as DNA: TGTGCCAGCAGCCATGAGCGGGGGGGCCCTATGTATTTT. It specifies CASSHERGGPMYF.

The chain carries TRBV7-9 and TRBJ1-6; 7 positions agree with TRBD1. Unmatched junction bases numbered 10, after V lost 4 bases and J lost 7 bases. Germline lookup yields CDR1 SEHNR and CDR2 FQNEAQ (reference sequence). This CDR3 spans 16 amino acids. The CDR3 reads CASSSDRALRNSPLHF. The CDR3 DNA follows: TGTGCCAGCAGCTCCGACAGGGCATTAAGGAATTCACCCCTCCACTTT.

This clonotype came up a few times. The rearrangement links TRBV6-1 to TRBJ2-6, with D uncertain. This CDR3 has 16 amino acids. The germline CDR1 and CDR2 sequences are MNHNS and SASEGT. Deletions cut 7 bases from V and 2 bases from J, with 15 bases between. The CDR3 protein is CASIRRRTAGANVLTF. The CDR3 nucleotides are TGTGCCAGCATTCGCAGGAGAACGGCTGGGGCCAACGTCCTGACTTTC.

A few counts support this clonotype. The gene calls are TRBV6-2 or TRBV6-3 and TRBJ2-2, with no clear D. The CDR3 is 15 amino acids. The germline CDR1 and CDR2 sequences are MNHEY and SVGEGT. The V gene lost 6 bases and the J gene lost 1 base, with 12 bases spanning the gap. Here the CDR3 DNA reads TGTGCCAGCAGAACAATTGGTGGGAACACCGGGGAGCTGTTTTTT. As protein: CASRTIGGNTGELFF.

This clonotype showed up many times. The chain joins TRBV12-3 or TRBV12-4 to TRBJ2-5; a weak D match, TRBD1 (6 bases). The V and J ends lost 0 bases and 2 bases respectively, with 19 bases between them. This CDR3 spans 18 amino acids. CDR3 sequence (DNA): TGTGCCAGCAGTTTAGCGAATGGTCTAGGGGGAAGGCAAGAGACCCAGTACTTC. This translates into CASSLANGLGGRQETQYF.

J is TRBJ2-2 and V is TRBV7-9; TRBD2 agrees at 7 bases. The CDR3 covers 15 residues. Losses at the gene ends were 2 bases for V and 4 bases for J; bases not matched to a gene: 4. Germline V gene lookup returns CDR1 SEHNR and CDR2 FQNEAQ (reference sequence). CDR3: CASSLIGGSTGELFF. The CDR3 DNA reads TGTGCCAGCAGCTTAATCGGCGGGAGCACCGGGGAGCTGTTTTTT.

V and J are TRBV11-2 and TRBJ2-1; TRBD2 aligns across 13 bases. The CDR3 runs to 16 residues. The J segment lost 7 bases and the V segment lost 4 bases, leaving 7 bases of the junction unmatched. Germline CDR1 and CDR2: SGHAT and FQNNGV. The CDR3 DNA sequence: TGTGCCAGCAGCTCGGGGACTAGCGGGAAGGGGAATGAGCAGTTCTTC. This gives the protein CASSSGTSGKGNEQFF.

This clonotype was counted a few times. V and J are TRBV27 and TRBJ2-1, with a tentative D call TRBD2 (5 bases). The CDR3 length is 15 residues. Germline lookup yields CDR1 MNHEY and CDR2 SMNVEV (reference sequence). Trimming removed 2 bases from V and 3 bases from J, with 11 bases in between. CDR3 bases: TGTGCCAGCAGTTTAAGCGGAGTTAACTACAATGAGCAGTTCTTC. Protein product: CASSLSGVNYNEQFF.

This clonotype showed up just a few times. The V and J genes are TRBV4-3 and TRBJ1-2; 7 positions match TRBD1. The CDR3 loop spans 14 amino acids. The junction had 12 bases not matched to a gene; V was cut back by 6 bases and J by 8 bases. Germline assignment: CDR1 LGHNA and CDR2 YSLEER. Here the CDR3 reads CASSRSDREGGYTF. CDR3 nucleotide sequence: TGCGCCAGCAGTCGATCTGACAGGGAGGGAGGCTACACCTTC.

The genes are TRBV20-1 and TRBJ1-1; 9 nucleotides agree with TRBD1. J was trimmed by 7 bases and V by 5 bases; bases with no gene match: 11. CDR1 and CDR2 from the germline V gene are DFQATT and SNEGSKA (reference sequence). The CDR3 length is 14 residues. The CDR3: CSASGTQGASEAFF. The CDR3 DNA sequence: TGCAGTGCTTCCGGAACACAGGGGGCTAGTGAAGCTTTCTTT.

This clonotype was detected ten times or more. The CDR3 sequence: CASSERLNQPQHF. CDR3 DNA sequence: TGTGCCAGCAGTGAGCGGTTGAATCAGCCCCAGCATTTT. The rearrangement links TRBV7-2 to TRBJ1-5; no firm D call. The CDR3 totals 13 residues. Germline values: CDR1 SGHTA, CDR2 FQGNSA. V lost 6 bases, J lost 4 bases, and 10 bases lay in between.

The chain joins TRBV12-3 or TRBV12-4 to TRBJ1-2; D might be TRBD1 (5 bases). This CDR3 has 15 residues. Trimming took off 2 bases at V and 0 bases at J, with 10 bases between the two ends. CDR3 region: CASSLWTSTNYGYTF. In DNA, the CDR3 is TGTGCCAGCAGTTTATGGACATCTACTAACTATGGCTACACCTTC.

J is TRBJ2-7 and V is TRBV20-1, with 9 nucleotides matching TRBD1. The germline V gene has CDR1 DFQATT and CDR2 SNEGSKA (reference sequence). V gave up 3 bases and J gave up 5 bases; unmatched junction bases: 5. There are 13 residues in the CDR3. The CDR3: CSASRQGGDEQYF. The DNA of the CDR3 is TGCAGTGCTAGCCGACAGGGGGGAGACGAGCAGTACTTC.

The chain carries TRBV7-2 and TRBJ1-6, with TRBD1 matching 7 bases. CDR1 and CDR2 (germline): SGHTA, FQGNSA. The ends lost 0 bases at V and 10 bases at J; junction bases unmatched: 9. There are 16 residues in the CDR3. The DNA for the CDR3 is TGTGCCAGCAGCTTAGCGCGGAGCAGGGGGAAGTCACCCCTCCACTTT. As protein: CASSLARSRGKSPLHF.

The CDR3 nucleotides read TGTGCCAGCAACAGGGTCAGCACTGAAGCTTTCTTT. It is translated as CASNRVSTEAFF. V is TRBV6-1 and J is TRBJ1-1; D perhaps matches TRBD1 (6 bases). The CDR3 is 12 amino acids. Germline-derived CDR1 and CDR2 are MNHNS and SASEGT. The germline V and J ends were trimmed by 7 bases and 4 bases, with 10 bases remaining between them.

This clonotype has just a few counts. V usage is TRBV4-3 and J usage is TRBJ2-1; no reliable D call. Looked up from germline, CDR1 is LGHNA and CDR2 is YSLEER. The CDR3 sequence is 13 residues long. Trimming took off 1 base at V and 5 bases at J, with 6 bases between the two ends. The DNA for the CDR3 is TGCGCCAGCAGCCAAGGCGGAGACAATGAGCAGTTCTTC. It encodes CASSQGGDNEQFF.

This clonotype was recorded a few times. The rearrangement uses TRBV6-1 and TRBJ2-3; D remains unclear. CDR1 and CDR2 (germline): MNHNS, SASEGT. The V gene lost 6 bases and the J gene lost 5 bases, with 15 bases spanning the gap. The CDR3 length is 14 residues. This CDR3 reads CASSLTQTVDTQYF. CDR3 in DNA: TGTGCCAGCAGCCTAACACAAACAGTAGATACGCAGTATTTT.

The chain is built from TRBV4-1 and TRBJ1-2; no clear D gene. Germline CDR1 reads MGHRA; CDR2 reads YSYEKL. This CDR3 has 13 residues. Between the trimmed V and J ends, which lost 1 base and 6 bases, there was a span of 9 bases. CDR3 loop: CASSQVLGNGYTF. DNA for the CDR3: TGCGCCAGCAGCCAAGTGTTAGGGAATGGCTACACCTTC.

The table lists this clonotype with many counts. The rearrangement links TRBV6-5 to TRBJ2-3; the match to TRBD1 covers 9 bases. CDR3 length equals 15 residues. Germline V gene lookup returns CDR1 MNHEY and CDR2 SVGAGI. J lost 1 base, V lost 2 bases, and 1 base had no gene match. The CDR3 sequence: CASSYGTGRTDTQYF. The CDR3 coding sequence is TGTGCCAGCAGTTACGGGACAGGGCGCACAGATACGCAGTATTTT.

This clonotype was counted only a few times. The V call is TRBV6-5, the J call TRBJ2-1; 9 bases map to TRBD2. The CDR3 is 17 amino acids. With 5 bases clipped from V and 4 bases from J, the junction kept 12 bases outside the gene matches. Per germline, CDR1 MNHEY and CDR2 SVGAGI. DNA of the CDR3: TGTGCCAGCAGTATAGAAAGCGGGAGGACAGCTTACAATGAGCAGTTCTTC. Its protein is CASSIESGRTAYNEQFF.

The chain employs TRBV20-1 and TRBJ2-5, with a tentative D call TRBD2 (5 bases). The germline V and J ends were trimmed by 3 bases and 1 base, with 6 bases remaining between them. The V gene's germline CDR1 is DFQATT and CDR2 SNEGSKA (reference sequence). This CDR3 comprises 12 residues. The CDR3 DNA follows: TGCAGTGCTAGGCGGGCCCAAGAGACCCAGTACTTC. This sequence encodes CSARRAQETQYF.

This clonotype was seen more than once but under ten times. J is TRBJ2-7 and V is TRBV20-1, with 8 bases that match TRBD2. CDR1 is DFQATT and CDR2 is SNEGSKA in the germline V gene (reference sequence). Trimming at V came to 3 bases and at J to 3 bases, leaving 13 bases not matched to a gene. This CDR3 comprises 16 residues. Here the CDR3 reads CSASEGTRSLGYEQYF. The CDR3 DNA sequence: TGCAGTGCTAGTGAAGGGACTAGATCGTTGGGCTACGAGCAGTACTTC.